This TCR beta chain was captured by sequencing in a study of cytomegalovirus exposure and HLA in healthy donors. TCRdb keeps only in-frame clones here, not all; method: immunoSEQ multiplex PCR. The sample has roughly 300,000 clones; around nine tenths are singletons. This CDR3 is 16 amino acids long. Germline V gene sequence: CDR1 MNHEY, CDR2 SVGAGI. V lost 0 bases, J lost 0 bases, and 9 bases lay in between. This TCR came from a woman aged 18-30 years in good health and CMV-seronegative. Sequences were obtained from PBMCs. The chain has TRBV6-5 and TRBJ1-3; no clear D gene. The CDR3 here is CASSYSNAVSGNTIYF. DNA of the CDR3: TGTGCCAGCAGTTACTCGAATGCGGTCTCTGGAAACACCATATATTTT.